The 29 T cell receptor beta chains presented below share a single source sample, sequenced in a study of T cells in Graves' hyperthyroidism and ophthalmopathy. Amplified regions were TCR beta CDR3 sequences from RNA transcripts. HTBI primers were used for first-round RT-PCR of the TCR CDR3. TCRdb re-called the multiplex PCR reads with MiXCR, one entry per CDR3 protein. The table shows nearly 600,000 distinct CDR3 sequences, with approximately 13% occurring only once. The sequenced sample was blood. Receptor source: a woman in her twenties or thirties with Graves' hyperthyroidism that later progressed to Graves' ophthalmopathy.

There are a few counts of this clonotype. This chain joins TRBV2 and TRBJ1-4; D is possibly TRBD1 (5 bases). This CDR3 region has 15 residues. Germline CDR1 is SNHLY and CDR2 is FYNNEI. V gave up 8 bases and J gave up 8 bases, with 21 bases separating them. In DNA, the CDR3 is TGTGCCAGCGAGGGGTTTGACCCTTTTGGCGAAAAACTGTTTTTT. Its protein product is CASEGFDPFGEKLFF.

This clonotype was recorded many times. This chain connects TRBV6-2 or TRBV6-3 to TRBJ2-1; 11 bases are a match to TRBD2. J lost 6 bases, V lost 5 bases, and 12 bases had no gene match. Germline V CDR1 and CDR2: MNHEY, SVGEGT. The length of the CDR3 is 17 residues. The CDR3 is CASSTDLAGGYINEQFF. The DNA for the CDR3 is TGTGCCAGCAGTACCGATCTAGCGGGAGGCTATATCAATGAGCAGTTCTTC.

The gene calls are TRBV3-1 and TRBJ2-7, with no clear D. This CDR3 has 15 amino acids. V gave up 1 base and J gave up 2 bases, with 12 bases separating them. In germline, CDR1 is LGHDT, CDR2 YNNKEL (reference sequence). In nucleotides, the CDR3 is TGTGCCAGCAGCCAAGTTTTCGGTCAGCCCTACGAGCAGTACTTC. Protein sequence: CASSQVFGQPYEQYF.

The sample holds many counts of this clonotype. The chain carries TRBV14 and TRBJ1-6, with D unclear. The CDR3 extends over 18 amino acids. V shed 1 base and J shed 3 bases, with 16 bases lying between them. The germline CDR1 and CDR2 sequences are SGHDN and FVKESK. The CDR3 loop reads CASSQAQAGPIYNSPLHF. CDR3 DNA sequence: TGTGCCAGCAGCCAAGCTCAGGCCGGACCGATCTATAATTCACCCCTCCACTTT.

The chain links TRBV11-3 to TRBJ2-7, with D perhaps matching TRBD2 (5 bases). V lost 5 bases and J lost 5, with 19 bases in between. Per the germline V gene, CDR1 is SGHNT and CDR2 is YENEEA. This CDR3 spans 15 amino acids. The CDR3 protein is CASSVLAGVVDEQYF. DNA of the CDR3: TGTGCCAGCAGCGTCTTAGCCGGGGTAGTCGACGAGCAGTACTTC.

This clonotype was counted at least ten times. The chain has TRBV14 and TRBJ1-1, with a weak D call TRBD1 (6 bases). Trimming took off 4 bases at V and 1 base at J, with 13 bases between the two ends. This CDR3 has 15 amino acids. Germline V CDR1 and CDR2: SGHDN, FVKESK. The CDR3 bases are TGTGCCAGCAGCCCTCCCCAGGGGCAGAACACTGAAGCTTTCTTT. It yields the protein CASSPPQGQNTEAFF.

In DNA form, the CDR3 reads TGCGCCAGCAGCTTTCAAAGGGGAAGCTCCTACGAGCAGTACTTC. Translating it yields CASSFQRGSSYEQYF. The chain couples TRBV4-1 to TRBJ2-7, with D maybe TRBD1 (5 bases). The CDR3 contains 15 residues. The V gene lost 5 bases and the J gene lost 0 bases, with 14 bases spanning the gap. Germline CDR1 MGHRA, CDR2 YSYEKL.

This clonotype was observed many times. This chain uses TRBV12-3 or TRBV12-4 with TRBJ1-5; D ambiguous. Trimming removed 2 bases from V and 6 bases from J, with 11 bases in between. The CDR3 runs 14 residues. This CDR3 is CASSLPGLGQPQHF. The CDR3, as DNA: TGTGCCAGCAGTTTACCCGGGCTTGGTCAGCCCCAGCATTTT.

This clonotype was detected many times. V usage is TRBV25-1 and J usage is TRBJ1-6, with D hard to call. V shed 6 bases and J shed 0 bases, with 18 bases lying between them. The germline gives CDR1 MGHDK, CDR2 SYGVNS. The CDR3 is 18 amino acids. CDR3 bases: TGTGCCAGCAGGGCTATGGATGGGGTGAGCTCCTATAATTCACCCCTCCACTTT. Translating it yields CASRAMDGVSSYNSPLHF.

This clonotype was detected many times. This rearrangement joins TRBV28 to TRBJ2-3; 7 bases are shared with TRBD2. The CDR3 spans 15 residues. CDR1 and CDR2 from the germline V gene are MDHEN and SYDVKM. CDR3 region: CVTIGGSHGTDTQYF. The CDR3 region has the DNA TGTGTGACAATCGGGGGGTCCCATGGGACAGATACGCAGTATTTT.

This clonotype was picked up many times. The genes are TRBV7-2 and TRBJ2-2; unclear D gene. V was cut by 1 base and J by 1 base, with 4 bases left in between. The CDR3 runs to 14 residues. In germline, CDR1 is SGHTA, CDR2 FQGNSA. The chain's CDR3 is CASSLGQNTGELFF. The CDR3 bases are TGTGCCAGCAGCTTAGGTCAGAACACCGGGGAGCTGTTTTTT. The variable domain in full, with the rest retrieved from reference TRBV7-2 and TRBJ2-2, is GAGVSQSPSNKVTEKGKDVELRCDPISGHTALYWYRQSLGQGLEFLIYFQGNSAPDKSGLPSDRFSAERTGGSVSTLTIQRTQQEDSAVYLCASSLGQNTGELFFGEGSRLTVL.

Turning to this clonotype: A much larger clone lies a single base off, so this may be a read error. This chain joins TRBV6-2 or TRBV6-3 and TRBJ2-5, with D hard to call. The CDR3 is 15 amino acids. Trimming took 2 bases from V and 4 from J, leaving 14 bases between them. Germline CDR1 is MNHEY and CDR2 is SVGEGT. The CDR3 spells CASSYAWTPPETQYF. In DNA form, the CDR3 reads TGTGCCAGCAGTTACGCTTGGACCCCTCCAGAGACCCAGTACTTC.

This clonotype was counted only a few times. The chain is built from TRBV20-1 and TRBJ2-7; tentatively, D is TRBD1 (6 bases). This CDR3 is built from 13 residues. CDR1 is DFQATT and CDR2 is SNEGSKA in the germline V gene (reference sequence). Trimming shortened V by 0 bases and J by 3 bases, and 9 bases separated the two germline ends. The CDR3 DNA reads TGCAGTGCTAGAGATAGGACAGTCTACGAGCAGTACTTC. Translation: CSARDRTVYEQYF.

In this sample, this clonotype turned up many times. The CDR3 DNA sequence: TGTGCCAGCAGCTTAGCGAGGGTGGACTATGGCTACACCTTC. It translates to CASSLARVDYGYTF. The chain carries TRBV7-8 and TRBJ1-2; D remains ambiguous. Trimming stripped 0 bases from V and 3 bases from J, with 8 bases between. This CDR3 region has 14 residues. CDR1 is SGHVS, CDR2 FQNEAQ, per germline. The complete variable domain, with remaining parts taken from reference TRBV7-8 and TRBJ1-2, reads GAGVSQSPRYKVAKRGQDVALRCDPISGHVSLFWYQQALGQGPEFLTYFQNEAQLDKSGLPSDRFFAERPEGSVSTLKIQRTQQEDSAVYLCASSLARVDYGYTFGSGTRLTVV.

This clonotype has at least ten counts. This chain connects TRBV11-3 to TRBJ2-3, with 9 bases fitting TRBD1. CDR1 is SGHNT, CDR2 YENEEA, per germline. Trimming took 7 bases from V and 2 from J; bases not matched to a gene: 4. CDR3 length: 14 amino acids. CDR3 amino acids: CASTGTGSTDTQYF. The CDR3 coding sequence is TGTGCCAGCACCGGGACAGGGTCCACAGATACGCAGTATTTT. The full variable domain, rest sourced from reference TRBV11-3 and TRBJ2-3, is EAGVVQSPRYKIIEKKQPVAFWCNPISGHNTLYWYLQNLGQGPELLIRYENEEAVDDSQLPKDRFSAERLKGVDSTLKIQPAELGDSAVYLCASTGTGSTDTQYFGPGTRLTVL.

A few counts support this clonotype. This rearrangement joins TRBV20-1 to TRBJ2-1; the match to TRBD2 covers 7 bases. The CDR3 covers 15 residues. The germline V gene encodes CDR1 DFQATT and CDR2 SNEGSKA (reference sequence). V was clipped by 2 bases and J by 10 bases; unmatched bases: 14. This CDR3 reads CSARSQSGTTLEQFF. For the CDR3, the DNA is TGCAGTGCTAGAAGCCAATCCGGGACTACCCTCGAGCAGTTCTTC.

There are many counts of this clonotype. V is TRBV27 and J is TRBJ2-7; TRBD1 or TRBD2 may be the D gene (5 bases each). The ends were cut back, 7 bases at V and 4 bases at J, with 20 bases in the middle. The CDR3 sequence is 15 residues long. Germline lookup yields CDR1 MNHEY and CDR2 SMNVEV (reference sequence). CDR3 loop: CASTPTGARGYEQYF. The CDR3, as DNA: TGTGCCAGCACCCCGACCGGGGCCAGAGGATACGAGCAGTACTTC.

This clonotype has a count of ten or more. This rearrangement joins TRBV5-1 to TRBJ2-3; D gene ambiguous. V lost 7 bases and J 0 bases, leaving 12 bases between the germline ends. Germline V gene sequence: CDR1 SGHRS, CDR2 YFSETQ. CDR3 length: 14 amino acids. The CDR3 nucleotides are TGCGCCAGCCGTTACTCTGCGAGCACAGATACGCAGTATTTT. Residues: CASRYSASTDTQYF.

This clonotype was observed many times. The chain joins TRBV5-1 to TRBJ2-1; 10 bases fit TRBD2. This CDR3 has 17 amino acids. CDR1 is SGHRS and CDR2 is YFSETQ in the germline V gene. With V trimmed by 1 base and J by 6 bases, 10 bases remained unmatched. For the CDR3, the DNA is TGCGCCAGCAGCTTGACTAGCGGGAATCTCAATATCAATGAGCAGTTCTTC. It translates to CASSLTSGNLNINEQFF.

This clonotype has at least ten counts. The chain has TRBV27 and TRBJ2-7, with 9 bases that match TRBD1. Germline V gene data show CDR1 as MNHEY and CDR2 as SMNVEV (reference sequence). The CDR3 runs to 15 residues. The V and J ends lost 10 bases and 3 bases, in that order; junction bases with no gene match: 13. The CDR3 sequence: CATQINRGLIYEQYF. In nucleotides, the CDR3 is TGTGCCACCCAGATTAACAGGGGGCTAATCTACGAGCAGTACTTC.

The gene calls are TRBV7-9 and TRBJ2-1, with D maybe TRBD2 (5 bases). The CDR3 has 15 residues. Trimming removed 1 base from V and 9 bases from J, with 16 bases in between. Germline lookup yields CDR1 SEHNR and CDR2 FQNEAQ (reference sequence). The CDR3 here is CASSLVVGMRVEQFF. CDR3 nucleotide sequence: TGTGCCAGCAGCTTAGTTGTAGGGATGAGGGTTGAGCAGTTCTTC.

This clonotype was counted only a few times. This rearrangement joins TRBV6-4 to TRBJ2-7; 9 nucleotides align to TRBD1. The trim removed 2 bases at V and 3 bases at J, leaving 5 bases unmatched. This CDR3 has 15 residues. CDR1 and CDR2 (germline): MRHNA, SNTAGT. The CDR3 spells CASSDGTGNVYEQYF. The CDR3 bases are TGTGCCAGCAGTGACGGGACAGGGAATGTCTACGAGCAGTACTTC.

Only a few counts were recorded for this clonotype. The chain couples TRBV5-1 to TRBJ2-1; TRBD2 matches at 7 bases. The germline V gene has CDR1 SGHRS and CDR2 YFSETQ. The CDR3 extends over 15 amino acids. Losses at the gene ends were 1 base for V and 8 bases for J; bases not matched to a gene: 9. CDR3 in amino acids: CASSLLAGAKDEQFF. The CDR3 DNA follows: TGCGCCAGCAGCTTGCTCGCGGGAGCCAAAGATGAGCAGTTCTTC.

Comments on this clonotype: The likely explanation is a read error, given a far larger clone one base away. The V gene is TRBV2, the J gene TRBJ1-1, with a weak D call TRBD1 (5 bases). The CDR3 is made up of 13 amino acids. Germline CDR1 reads SNHLY; CDR2 reads FYNNEI. V shed 1 base and J shed 4 bases, with 7 bases lying between them. CDR3 region: CASSEGGTTEAFF. The CDR3 DNA reads as TGTGCCAGCAGTGAAGGGGGGACCACTGAAGCTTTCTTT. Filled out from reference TRBV2 and TRBJ1-1, the complete variable domain reads EPEVTQTPSHQVTQMGQEVILRCVPISNHLYFYWYRQILGQKVEFLVSFYNNEISEKSEIFDDQFSVERPDGSNFTLKIRSTKLEDSAMYFCASSEGGTTEAFFGQGTRLTVV.

The sample holds a few counts of this clonotype. The CDR3 DNA sequence: TGCGCCAGCAGCCCTGGACATCTACTTTTCTATAATTCACCCCTCCACTTT. Encoded protein: CASSPGHLLFYNSPLHF. The chain is built from TRBV5-1 and TRBJ1-6; possible D gene TRBD1, 5 bases. The CDR3 loop spans 17 amino acids. The V end lost 4 bases, the J end lost 3 bases, and 17 bases lay between the germline ends. From germline, CDR1 is SGHRS and CDR2 YFSETQ.

The sample holds many counts of this clonotype. The rearrangement joins TRBV28 to TRBJ2-7; perhaps TRBD2 as D (5 bases). Between the trimmed V and J ends, which lost 2 bases and 1 base, there was a span of 9 bases. Germline CDR1 reads MDHEN; CDR2 reads SYDVKM. CDR3 length equals 14 residues. In DNA, the CDR3 is TGTGCCAGCAGTTTACGCGGGTTATCCTACGAGCAGTACTTC. Amino acid sequence: CASSLRGLSYEQYF.

Ten or more counts support this clonotype. The V and J genes are TRBV12-3 or TRBV12-4 and TRBJ1-1, with D tentatively TRBD1 (6 bases). V was shortened by 7 bases and J by 6 bases, with 12 bases between the two germline ends. The CDR3 length is 12 residues. DNA of the CDR3: TGTGCCAGCAACCGGGACACCGCTGAAGCTTTCTTT. Protein product: CASNRDTAEAFF.

There are a few counts of this clonotype. The V and J genes are TRBV20-1 and TRBJ1-6; no definite D call. The V gene lost 0 bases and the J gene lost 0 bases, with 12 bases spanning the gap. The CDR3 spans 17 residues. Germline CDR1 is DFQATT and CDR2 is SNEGSKA (reference sequence). The CDR3 bases are TGCAGTGCTAGAGAAGGAGAAGCTAGCTCCTATAATTCACCCCTCCACTTT. It yields the protein CSAREGEASSYNSPLHF.

This clonotype appeared many times. The chain recombines TRBV18 with TRBJ2-3; D may be TRBD2 (5 bases). The CDR3 spans 15 residues. The V end was cut by 3 bases, the J end by 0 bases, with 10 bases between. CDR1 KGHSH and CDR2 LQKENI come from the germline V gene. The CDR3 DNA reads TGTGCCAGCTCACCGAGGACTCTTAGCACAGATACGCAGTATTTT. Amino acids: CASSPRTLSTDTQYF.